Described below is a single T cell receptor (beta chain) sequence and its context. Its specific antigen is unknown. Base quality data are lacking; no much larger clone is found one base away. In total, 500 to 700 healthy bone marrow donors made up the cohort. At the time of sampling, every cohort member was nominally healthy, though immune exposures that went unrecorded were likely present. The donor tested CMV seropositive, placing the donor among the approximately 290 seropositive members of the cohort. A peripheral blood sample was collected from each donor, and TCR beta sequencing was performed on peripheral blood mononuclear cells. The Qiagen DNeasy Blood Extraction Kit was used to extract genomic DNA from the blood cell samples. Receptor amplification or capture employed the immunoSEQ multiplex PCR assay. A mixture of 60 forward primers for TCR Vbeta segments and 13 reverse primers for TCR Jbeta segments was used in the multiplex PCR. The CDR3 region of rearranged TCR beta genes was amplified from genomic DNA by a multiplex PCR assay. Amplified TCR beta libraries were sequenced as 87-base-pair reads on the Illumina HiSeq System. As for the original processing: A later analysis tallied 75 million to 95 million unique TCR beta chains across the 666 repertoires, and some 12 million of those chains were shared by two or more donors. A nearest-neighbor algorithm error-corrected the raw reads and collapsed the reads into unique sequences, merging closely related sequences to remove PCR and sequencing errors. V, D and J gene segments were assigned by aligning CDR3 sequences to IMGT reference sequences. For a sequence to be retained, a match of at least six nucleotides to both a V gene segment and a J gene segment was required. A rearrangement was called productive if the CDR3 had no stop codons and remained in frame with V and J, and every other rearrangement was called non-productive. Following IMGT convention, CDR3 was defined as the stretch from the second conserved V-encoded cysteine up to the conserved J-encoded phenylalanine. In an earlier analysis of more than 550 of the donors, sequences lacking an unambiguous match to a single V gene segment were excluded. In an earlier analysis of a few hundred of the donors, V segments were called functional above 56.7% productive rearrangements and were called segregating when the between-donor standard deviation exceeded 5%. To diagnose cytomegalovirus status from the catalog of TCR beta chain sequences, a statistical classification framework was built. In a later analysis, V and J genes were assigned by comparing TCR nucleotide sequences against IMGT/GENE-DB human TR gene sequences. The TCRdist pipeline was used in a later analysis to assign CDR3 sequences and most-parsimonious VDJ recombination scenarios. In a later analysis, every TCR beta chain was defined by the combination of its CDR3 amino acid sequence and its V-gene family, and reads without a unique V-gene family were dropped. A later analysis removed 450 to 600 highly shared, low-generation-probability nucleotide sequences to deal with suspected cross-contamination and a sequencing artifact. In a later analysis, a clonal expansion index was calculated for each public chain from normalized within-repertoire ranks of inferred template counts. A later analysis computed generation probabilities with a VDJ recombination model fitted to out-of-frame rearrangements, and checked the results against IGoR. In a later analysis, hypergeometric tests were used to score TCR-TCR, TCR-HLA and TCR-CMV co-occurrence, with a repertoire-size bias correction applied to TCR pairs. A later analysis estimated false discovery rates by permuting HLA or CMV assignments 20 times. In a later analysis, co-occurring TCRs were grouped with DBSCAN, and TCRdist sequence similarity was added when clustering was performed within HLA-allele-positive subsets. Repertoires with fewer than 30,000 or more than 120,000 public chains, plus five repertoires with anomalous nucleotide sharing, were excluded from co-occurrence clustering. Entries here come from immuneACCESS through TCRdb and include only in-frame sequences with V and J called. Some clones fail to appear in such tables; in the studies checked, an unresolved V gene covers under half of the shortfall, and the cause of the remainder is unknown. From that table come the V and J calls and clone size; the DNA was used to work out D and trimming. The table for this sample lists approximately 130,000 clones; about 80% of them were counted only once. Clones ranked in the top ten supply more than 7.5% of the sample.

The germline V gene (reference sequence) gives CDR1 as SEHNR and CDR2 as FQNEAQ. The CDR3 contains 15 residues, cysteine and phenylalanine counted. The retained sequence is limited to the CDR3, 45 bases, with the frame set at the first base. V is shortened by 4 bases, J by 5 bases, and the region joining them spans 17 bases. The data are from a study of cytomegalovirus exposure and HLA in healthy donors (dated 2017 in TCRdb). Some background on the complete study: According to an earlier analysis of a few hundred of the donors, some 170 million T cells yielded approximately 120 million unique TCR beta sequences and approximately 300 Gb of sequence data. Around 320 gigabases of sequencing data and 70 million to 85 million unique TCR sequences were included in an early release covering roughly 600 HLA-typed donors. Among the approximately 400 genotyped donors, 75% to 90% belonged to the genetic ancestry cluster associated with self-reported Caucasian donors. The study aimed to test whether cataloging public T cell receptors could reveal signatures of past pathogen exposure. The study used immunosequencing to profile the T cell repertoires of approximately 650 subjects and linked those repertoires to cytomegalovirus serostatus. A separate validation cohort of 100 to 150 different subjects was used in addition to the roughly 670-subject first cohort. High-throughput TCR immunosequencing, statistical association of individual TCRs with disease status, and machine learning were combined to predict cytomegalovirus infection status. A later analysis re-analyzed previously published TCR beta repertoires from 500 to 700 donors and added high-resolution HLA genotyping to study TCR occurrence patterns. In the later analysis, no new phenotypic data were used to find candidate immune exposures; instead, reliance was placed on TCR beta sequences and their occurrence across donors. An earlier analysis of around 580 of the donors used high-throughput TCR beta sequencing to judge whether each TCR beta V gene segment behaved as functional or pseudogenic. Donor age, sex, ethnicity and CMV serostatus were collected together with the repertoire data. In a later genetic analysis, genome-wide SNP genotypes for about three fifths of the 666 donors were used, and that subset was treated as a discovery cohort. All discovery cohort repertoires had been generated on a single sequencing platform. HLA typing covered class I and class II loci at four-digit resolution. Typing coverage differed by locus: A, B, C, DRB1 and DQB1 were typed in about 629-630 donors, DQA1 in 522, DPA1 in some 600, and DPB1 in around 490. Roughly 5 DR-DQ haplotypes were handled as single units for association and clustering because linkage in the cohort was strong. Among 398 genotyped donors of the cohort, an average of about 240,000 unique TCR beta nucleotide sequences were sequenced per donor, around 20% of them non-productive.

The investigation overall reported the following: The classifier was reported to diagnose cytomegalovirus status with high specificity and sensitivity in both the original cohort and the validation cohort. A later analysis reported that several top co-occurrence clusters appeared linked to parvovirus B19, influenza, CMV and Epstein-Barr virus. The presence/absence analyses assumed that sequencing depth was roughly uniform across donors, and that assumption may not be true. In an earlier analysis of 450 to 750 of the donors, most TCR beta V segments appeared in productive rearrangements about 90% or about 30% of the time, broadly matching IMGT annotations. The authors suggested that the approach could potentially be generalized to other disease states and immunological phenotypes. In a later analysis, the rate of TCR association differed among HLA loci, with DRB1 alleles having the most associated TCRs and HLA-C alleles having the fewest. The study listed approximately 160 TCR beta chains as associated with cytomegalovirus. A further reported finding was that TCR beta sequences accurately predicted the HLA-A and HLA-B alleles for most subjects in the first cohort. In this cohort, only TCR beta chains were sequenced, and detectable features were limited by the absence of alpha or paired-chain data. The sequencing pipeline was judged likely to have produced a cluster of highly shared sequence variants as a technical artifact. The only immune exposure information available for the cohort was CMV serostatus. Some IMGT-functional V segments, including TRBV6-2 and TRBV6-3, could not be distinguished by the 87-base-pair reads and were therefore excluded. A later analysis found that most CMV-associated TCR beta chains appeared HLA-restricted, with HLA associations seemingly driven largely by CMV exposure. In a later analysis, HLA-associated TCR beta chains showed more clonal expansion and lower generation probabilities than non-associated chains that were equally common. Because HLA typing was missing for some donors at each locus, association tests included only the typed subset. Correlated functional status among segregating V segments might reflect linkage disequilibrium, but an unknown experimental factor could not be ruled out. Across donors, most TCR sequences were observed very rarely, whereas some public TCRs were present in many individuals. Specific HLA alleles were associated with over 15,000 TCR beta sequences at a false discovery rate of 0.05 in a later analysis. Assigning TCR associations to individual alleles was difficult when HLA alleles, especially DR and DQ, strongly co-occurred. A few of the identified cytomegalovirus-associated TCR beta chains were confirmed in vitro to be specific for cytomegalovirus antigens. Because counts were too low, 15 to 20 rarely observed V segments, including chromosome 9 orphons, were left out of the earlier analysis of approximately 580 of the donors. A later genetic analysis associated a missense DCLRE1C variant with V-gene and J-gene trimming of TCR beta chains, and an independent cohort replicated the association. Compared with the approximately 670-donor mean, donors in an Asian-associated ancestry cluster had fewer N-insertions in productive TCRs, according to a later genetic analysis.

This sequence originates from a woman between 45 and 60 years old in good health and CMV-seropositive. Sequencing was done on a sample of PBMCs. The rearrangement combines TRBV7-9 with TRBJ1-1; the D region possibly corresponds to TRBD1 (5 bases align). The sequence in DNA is TGTGCCAGCAGCTCAAACTCACGGGGGGGGACTGAAGCTTTCTTT. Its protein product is CASSSNSRGGTEAFF.